The 16 T cell receptor beta chains below were found in one sample sequenced in a study of blood T cell repertoires in COVID-19. Only in-frame clones appear in the TCRdb table, and some are missing; sequencing was by immunoSEQ multiplex PCR. The sample lists about 110,000 clones, under 90% occurring once. Sequenced sample: peripheral blood. The receptor set was obtained from a woman aged 45-65 years with acute or convalescent COVID-19.

J is TRBJ1-1 and V is TRBV7-9; no definite D call. Germline-derived CDR1 and CDR2 are SEHNR and FQNEAQ (reference sequence). The CDR3 length is 13 residues. V lost 4 bases, J lost 1 base, and 7 bases lay in between. The CDR3 DNA follows: TGTGCCAGCAGCTCGGGATCGAACACTGAAGCTTTCTTT. Amino acids: CASSSGSNTEAFF.

The CDR3, as DNA: TGCAGTGCTAATGACAGGACAACAGCCGCTGAAGCTTTCTTT. It yields the protein CSANDRTTAAEAFF. The V call is TRBV20-1, the J call TRBJ1-1; D perhaps matches TRBD1 (6 bases). This CDR3 spans 14 amino acids. Germline lookup yields CDR1 DFQATT and CDR2 SNEGSKA (reference sequence). V lost 4 bases and J 6 bases, leaving 18 bases between the germline ends.

This chain uses TRBV18 with TRBJ1-2; D is uncertain. Germline lookup yields CDR1 KGHSH and CDR2 LQKENI. This CDR3 has 13 amino acids. Trimming removed 3 bases at V and 4 bases at J, with 9 bases between. CDR3 sequence reads: CASSPGSTYGYTF. CDR3 DNA sequence: TGTGCCAGCTCACCGGGCAGTACCTATGGCTACACCTTC. Using reference TRBV18 and TRBJ1-2 for the parts outside the CDR3, the full variable domain is NAGVMQNPRHLVRRRGQEARLRCSPMKGHSHVYWYRQLPEEGLKFMVYLQKENIIDESGMPKERFSAEFPKEGPSILRIQQVVRGDSAAYFCASSPGSTYGYTFGSGTRLTVV.

V gene TRBV7-8 combines with J gene TRBJ2-7; D perhaps matches TRBD1 (5 bases). V lost 1 base and J 3 bases, leaving 7 bases between the germline ends. CDR1 is SGHVS and CDR2 is FQNEAQ in the germline V gene. This CDR3 has 13 amino acids. CDR3 sequence reads: CASSLGQIYEQYF. As DNA, the CDR3 is TGTGCCAGCAGCTTAGGACAGATCTACGAGCAGTACTTC.

This sequence joins TRBV10-2 and TRBJ1-1; D gene unclear. The CDR3 covers 14 residues. Germline CDR1 and CDR2: WSHSY and SAAADI. Trimming took off 7 bases at V and 0 bases at J, with 12 bases between the two ends. The chain's CDR3 is CASNPRGMNTEAFF. The CDR3 DNA reads as TGCGCCAGCAACCCCCGGGGAATGAACACTGAAGCTTTCTTT.

The chain is built from TRBV4-2 and TRBJ1-2; D is possibly TRBD1 (6 bases). The CDR3 has 15 amino acids. CDR1 and CDR2 (germline): LGHNA, YNFKEQ. The V end lost 5 bases, the J end lost 3 bases, and 16 bases lay between the germline ends. The CDR3 DNA reads TGTGCCAGCAGCAAAACAGGACAGACAGACTATGGCTACACCTTC. Its translation is CASSKTGQTDYGYTF.

The J gene is TRBJ1-2, the V gene TRBV6-4; 7 nucleotides match TRBD1. CDR3 length: 13 residues. Trimming cost V 10 bases and J 8 bases; bases outside gene matches: 13. The V gene's germline CDR1 is MRHNA and CDR2 SNTAGT. The CDR3 here is CAILPDRVEGYTF. The DNA of the CDR3 is TGTGCCATACTCCCCGACAGGGTGGAAGGCTACACCTTC.

The chain combines TRBV7-3 with TRBJ2-3, with 10 nucleotides matching TRBD2. Trimming cost V 5 bases and J 2 bases; bases outside gene matches: 4. The germline V gene has CDR1 SGHTA and CDR2 FQGTGA. This CDR3 is 15 amino acids long. CDR3 DNA sequence: TGTGCCAGCAGCGCTAGCGGGGGCCACACAGATACGCAGTATTTT. Translation gives CASSASGGHTDTQYF. Complete variable domain (other parts from reference TRBV7-3 and TRBJ2-3): GAGVSQTPSNKVTEKGKYVELRCDPISGHTALYWYRQSLGQGPEFLIYFQGTGAADDSGLPNDRFFAVRPEGSVSTLKIQRTERGDSAVYLCASSASGGHTDTQYFGPGTRLTVL.

The CDR3, as DNA: TGTGCCAGCAGCTGGAGTGTAGGTGGGGGCCCGGTAGGCTACGAGCAGTACTTC. The encoded protein is CASSWSVGGGPVGYEQYF. The chain employs TRBV7-2 and TRBJ2-7, with a possible D match to TRBD1 (6 bases). The CDR3 has 18 residues. Deletions cut 4 bases from V and 3 bases from J, with 25 bases between. Germline assignment: CDR1 SGHTA and CDR2 FQGNSA.

The chain has TRBV27 and TRBJ1-2; TRBD1 agrees at 9 bases. The CDR3 is 17 amino acids. With V trimmed by 3 bases and J by 4 bases, 12 bases remained unmatched. Germline-derived CDR1 and CDR2 are MNHEY and SMNVEV (reference sequence). CDR3 bases: TGTGCCAGCAGTTTGGGATTACCGGGACAGGGCGGCTATGGCTACACCTTC. Its translation: CASSLGLPGQGGYGYTF.

Of note for this clone: The same CDR3 arises from other DNA sequences in this sample as well. V gene TRBV9 combines with J gene TRBJ1-2; weak D call: TRBD1 (6 bases). CDR1 is SGDLS, CDR2 YYNGEE, per germline. The CDR3 has 13 residues. V shed 2 bases and J shed 2 bases, with 7 bases lying between them. The DNA of the CDR3 is TGTGCCAGCAGCGTGGACAGCAACTATGGCTACACCTTC. This translates into CASSVDSNYGYTF.

The CDR3 DNA follows: TGTGCCTGGAGCTCCACTCGGACTAGCGGGGGGCGAGATACGCAGTATTTT. Its protein product is CAWSSTRTSGGRDTQYF. This chain joins TRBV30 and TRBJ2-3, with 14 positions matching TRBD2. Trimming at V came to 3 bases and at J to 5 bases, leaving 10 bases not matched to a gene. The CDR3 totals 17 residues. Looked up from germline, CDR1 is GTSNPN and CDR2 is SVGIG (reference sequence).

The chain recombines TRBV5-1 with TRBJ2-6, with TRBD1 matching over 7 bases. Germline CDR1 reads SGHRS; CDR2 reads YFSETQ. V gave up 3 bases and J gave up 2 bases; unmatched junction bases: 2. This CDR3 is 15 amino acids long. Here the CDR3 reads CASSSGTAGANVLTF. CDR3 nucleotide sequence: TGCGCCAGCAGCTCTGGGACAGCTGGGGCCAACGTCCTGACTTTC. The full variable domain, its missing parts supplied by reference TRBV5-1 and TRBJ2-6, is KAGVTQTPRYLIKTRGQQVTLSCSPISGHRSVSWYQQTPGQGLQFLFEYFSETQRNKGNFPGRFSGRQFSNSRSEMNVSTLELGDSALYLCASSSGTAGANVLTFGAGSRLTVL.

The J gene is TRBJ2-7, the V gene TRBV9, with D possibly matching TRBD2 (6 bases). Trimming took 0 bases from V and 4 from J, leaving 11 bases between them. Germline V CDR1 and CDR2: SGDLS, YYNGEE. The CDR3 extends over 14 amino acids. CDR3 sequence reads: CASSVGVGGYEQYF. The CDR3 nucleotides read TGTGCCAGCAGCGTAGGGGTGGGGGGTTACGAGCAGTACTTC.

The gene calls are TRBV9 and TRBJ1-2; TRBD1 is a possible D gene (6 bases). The V end was cut by 4 bases, the J end by 4 bases, with 23 bases between. Germline CDR1 and CDR2: SGDLS and YYNGEE. This CDR3 comprises 17 residues. The chain's CDR3 is CASSSADRGAPLYGYTF. Written as DNA, the CDR3 is TGTGCCAGCAGCAGTGCGGACAGAGGGGCGCCACTCTATGGCTACACCTTC.

The chain couples TRBV10-3 to TRBJ2-3; weak D call: TRBD1 (5 bases). Germline V CDR1 and CDR2: ENHRY, SYGVKD. Trimming left V 7 bases short and J 4 bases short, with 15 bases between. CDR3 length equals 14 residues. The CDR3 region has the DNA TGTGCCATCACCTTCGACAGATTTGCAGATACGCAGTATTTT. Translation: CAITFDRFADTQYF.